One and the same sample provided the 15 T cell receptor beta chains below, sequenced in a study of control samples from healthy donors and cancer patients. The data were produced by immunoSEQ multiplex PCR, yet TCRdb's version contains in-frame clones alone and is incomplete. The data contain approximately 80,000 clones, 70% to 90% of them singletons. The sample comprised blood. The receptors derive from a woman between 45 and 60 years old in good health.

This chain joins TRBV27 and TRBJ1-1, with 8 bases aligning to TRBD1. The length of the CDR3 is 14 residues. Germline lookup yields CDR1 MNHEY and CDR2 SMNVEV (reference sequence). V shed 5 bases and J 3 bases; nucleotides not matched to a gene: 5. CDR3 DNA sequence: TGTGCCAGCAGTCCCAGGACAGGGTACACTGAAGCTTTCTTT. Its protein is CASSPRTGYTEAFF.

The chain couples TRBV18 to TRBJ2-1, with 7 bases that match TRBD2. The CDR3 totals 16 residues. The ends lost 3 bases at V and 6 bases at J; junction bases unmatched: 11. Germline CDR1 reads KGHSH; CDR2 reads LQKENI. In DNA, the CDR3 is TGTGCCAGCTCACCCTTGCAGGGAGGGTCGGGCAATGAGCAGTTCTTC. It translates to CASSPLQGGSGNEQFF.

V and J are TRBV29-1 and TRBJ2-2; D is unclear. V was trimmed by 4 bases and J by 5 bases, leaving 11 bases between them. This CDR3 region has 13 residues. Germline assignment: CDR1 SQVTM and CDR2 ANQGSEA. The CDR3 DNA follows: TGCAGCGTTGGAGGTAGCAATACCGGGGAGCTGTTTTTT. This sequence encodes CSVGGSNTGELFF.

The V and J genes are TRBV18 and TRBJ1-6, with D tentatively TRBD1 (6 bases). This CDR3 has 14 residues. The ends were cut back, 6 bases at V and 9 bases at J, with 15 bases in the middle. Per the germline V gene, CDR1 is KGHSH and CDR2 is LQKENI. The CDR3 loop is CASSDSGEISPLHF. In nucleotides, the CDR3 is TGTGCCAGCTCGGACTCAGGGGAAATTTCACCCCTCCACTTT.

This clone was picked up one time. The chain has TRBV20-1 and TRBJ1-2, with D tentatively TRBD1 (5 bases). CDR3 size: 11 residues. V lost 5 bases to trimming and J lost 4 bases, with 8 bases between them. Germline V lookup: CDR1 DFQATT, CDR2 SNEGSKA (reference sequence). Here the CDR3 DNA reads TGCAGTGCTTTTGACAGCTATGGCTACACCTTC. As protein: CSAFDSYGYTF.

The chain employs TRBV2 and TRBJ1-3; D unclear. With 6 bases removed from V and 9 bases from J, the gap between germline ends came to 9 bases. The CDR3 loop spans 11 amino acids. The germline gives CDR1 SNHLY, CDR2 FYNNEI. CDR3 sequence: CASRQEGTIYF. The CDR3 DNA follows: TGTGCCAGCAGGCAGGAAGGCACCATATATTTT.

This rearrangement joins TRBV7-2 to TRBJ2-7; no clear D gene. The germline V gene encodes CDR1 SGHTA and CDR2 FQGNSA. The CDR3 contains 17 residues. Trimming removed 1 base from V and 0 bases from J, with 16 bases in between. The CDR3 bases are TGTGCCAGCAGCTTAGAGTTTTGGGGTAGTATCTCCTACGAGCAGTACTTC. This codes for CASSLEFWGSISYEQYF.

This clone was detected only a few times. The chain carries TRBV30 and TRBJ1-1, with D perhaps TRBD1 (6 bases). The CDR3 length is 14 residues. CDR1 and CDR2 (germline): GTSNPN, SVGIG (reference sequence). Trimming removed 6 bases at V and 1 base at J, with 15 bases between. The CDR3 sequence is CACSTGLENTEAFF. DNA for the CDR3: TGTGCCTGTTCCACAGGGCTTGAGAACACTGAAGCTTTCTTT. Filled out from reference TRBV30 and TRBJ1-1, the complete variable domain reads SQTIHQWPATLVQPVGSPLSLECTVEGTSNPNLYWYRQAAGRGLQLLFYSVGIGQISSEVPQNLSASRPQDRQFILSSKKLLLSDSGFYLCACSTGLENTEAFFGQGTRLTVV.

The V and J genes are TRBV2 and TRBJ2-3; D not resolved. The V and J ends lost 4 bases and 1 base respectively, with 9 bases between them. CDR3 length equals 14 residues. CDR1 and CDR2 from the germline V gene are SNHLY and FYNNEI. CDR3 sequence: CASSGHSRTDTQYF. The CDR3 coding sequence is TGTGCCAGCAGTGGCCACTCTCGCACAGATACGCAGTATTTT.

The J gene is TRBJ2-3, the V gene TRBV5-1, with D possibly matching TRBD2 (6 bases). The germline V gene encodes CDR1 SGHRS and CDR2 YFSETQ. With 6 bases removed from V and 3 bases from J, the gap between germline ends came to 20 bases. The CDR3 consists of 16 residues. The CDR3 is CASTREGGRGTDTQYF. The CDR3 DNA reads TGCGCCAGCACCCGGGAAGGAGGGCGAGGGACAGATACGCAGTATTTT.

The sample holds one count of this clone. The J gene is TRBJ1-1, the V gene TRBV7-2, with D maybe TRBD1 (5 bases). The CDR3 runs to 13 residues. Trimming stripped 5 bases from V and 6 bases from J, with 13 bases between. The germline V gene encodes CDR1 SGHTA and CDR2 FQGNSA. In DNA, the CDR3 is TGTGCCAGCAGCCCTGGGACGGCGGCTGAAGCTTTCTTT. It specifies CASSPGTAAEAFF.

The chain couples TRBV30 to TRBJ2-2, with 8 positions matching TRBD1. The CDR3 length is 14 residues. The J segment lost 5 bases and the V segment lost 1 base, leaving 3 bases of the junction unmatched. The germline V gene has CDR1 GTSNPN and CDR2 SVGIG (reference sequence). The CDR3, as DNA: TGTGCCTGGAGTGAGGGACAGGTGACCGGGGAGCTGTTTTTT. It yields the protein CAWSEGQVTGELFF.

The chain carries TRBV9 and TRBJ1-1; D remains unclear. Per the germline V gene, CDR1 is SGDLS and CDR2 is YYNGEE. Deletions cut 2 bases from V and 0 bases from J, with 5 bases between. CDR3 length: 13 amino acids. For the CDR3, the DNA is TGTGCCAGCAGCGTGACCATGAACACTGAAGCTTTCTTT. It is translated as CASSVTMNTEAFF.

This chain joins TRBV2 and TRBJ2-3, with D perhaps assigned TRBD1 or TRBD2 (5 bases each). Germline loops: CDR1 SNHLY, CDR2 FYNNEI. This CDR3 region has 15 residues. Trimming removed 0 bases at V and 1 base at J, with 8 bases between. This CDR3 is CASSEAGTGTDTQYF. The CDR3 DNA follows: TGTGCCAGCAGTGAAGCCGGGACCGGCACAGATACGCAGTATTTT.

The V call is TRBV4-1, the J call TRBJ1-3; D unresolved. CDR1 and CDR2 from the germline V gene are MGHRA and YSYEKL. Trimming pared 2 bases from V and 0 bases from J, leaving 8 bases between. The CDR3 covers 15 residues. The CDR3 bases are TGCGCCAGCAGCCAATTAACTCTCTCTGGAAACACCATATATTTT. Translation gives CASSQLTLSGNTIYF.